These T cell receptor beta chains were read from a single sample in a study of shared clonotypes between healthy human individuals. TCRdb's table, derived via immunoSEQ multiplex PCR, lists solely in-frame clones and lacks some. The sample records about 980,000 clones, roughly 72% being singletons. Sequenced sample: memory CD4+ T cells sorted from blood. The source of these receptors is a man in his late teens or twenties in good health. Both conserved end residues are part of each CDR3. D genes are given only for firm matches. Clone size appears in some rows only: once, few, many, or a class for an expanded clone.

CDR3 length,clone size,V gene,D gene,J gene,CDR3 protein,CDR3 DNA
15,-,TRBV7-2,-,TRBJ2-2,CASSLYFPLGGELFF,TGTGCCAGCAGCTTATATTTCCCCCTCGGCGGGGAGCTGTTTTTT
18,-,TRBV5-4,TRBD1,TRBJ1-3,CASSLDYSGQGTGNTIYF,TGTGCCAGCAGCTTGGATTATTCTGGACAGGGGACGGGAAACACCATATATTTT
15,-,TRBV5-1,-,TRBJ2-2,CASGSTGTNTGELFF,TGCGCCAGCGGAAGTACAGGGACGAACACCGGGGAGCTGTTTTTT
16,-,TRBV5-1,TRBD2,TRBJ2-1,CASSLTAGALGNEQFF,TGCGCCAGCAGCTTGACAGCGGGAGCCCTGGGGAATGAGCAGTTCTTC
11,-,TRBV25-1,-,TRBJ1-4,CASSLGEKLFF,TGTGCCAGCAGTTTAGGGGAAAAACTGTTTTTT
15,-,TRBV27,-,TRBJ2-7,CASSSPGTLPVEQYF,TGTGCCAGCAGTTCCCCCGGGACGTTACCCGTCGAGCAGTACTTC
13,-,TRBV6-1,-,TRBJ2-3,CASSKTYTDTQYF,TGTGCCAGCAGTAAGACCTACACAGATACGCAGTATTTT
13,-,TRBV12-5,-,TRBJ1-5,CASGLTGFQPQHF,TGTGCTAGTGGTTTGACAGGGTTTCAGCCCCAGCATTTT
14,-,TRBV28,-,TRBJ1-1,CASSPGDVGTEAFF,TGTGCCAGCAGTCCCGGGGACGTTGGCACTGAAGCTTTCTTT
13,-,TRBV6-5,TRBD1,TRBJ2-7,CATTTRTGNEQYF,TGTGCCACGACAACAAGGACAGGGAACGAGCAGTACTTC
13,once,TRBV11-2,-,TRBJ1-4,CASSARVGEKLFF,TGTGCCAGCAGCGCCAGGGTTGGTGAAAAACTGTTTTTT
16,-,TRBV28,-,TRBJ1-3,CASSGGGLLSGNTIYF,TGTGCCAGCAGTGGGGGGGGACTTCTTTCTGGAAACACCATATATTTT
16,-,TRBV7-6,-,TRBJ2-5,CASSLRVRGSQETQYF,TGTGCCAGCAGCTTAAGGGTCAGGGGATCCCAAGAGACCCAGTACTTC
13,-,TRBV21-1,-,TRBJ2-7,CANPGTGGYEQYF,TGTGCCAACCCCGGGACAGGGGGCTACGAGCAGTACTTC
14,-,TRBV11-2,-,TRBJ1-4,CASSLGQYNEKLFF,TGTGCCAGCAGCTTAGGACAGTACAATGAAAAACTGTTTTTT
15,once,TRBV27,-,TRBJ2-7,CASSSRQTGNYEQYF,TGTGCCAGCAGTTCGCGCCAAACAGGGAACTACGAGCAGTACTTC
14,few,TRBV5-1,-,TRBJ2-3,CASSFSAGSDTQYF,TGCGCCAGCAGCTTTTCGGCGGGATCAGATACGCAGTATTTT
14,-,TRBV30,-,TRBJ2-7,CAWSVGLNSYEQYF,TGTGCCTGGAGTGTCGGCCTGAACTCCTACGAGCAGTACTTC
12,-,TRBV11-2,-,TRBJ2-7,CASSLAAYEQYF,TGTGCCAGCAGCTTAGCCGCCTACGAGCAGTACTTC
15,-,TRBV6-1,-,TRBJ2-7,CASSEEGRFPYEQYF,TGTGCCAGCAGTGAAGAGGGGAGGTTCCCCTATGAGCAGTACTTC
12,-,TRBV7-6,-,TRBJ2-5,CASKASQETQYF,TGTGCCAGCAAAGCGTCCCAAGAGACCCAGTACTTC
13,once,TRBV6-1,TRBD1,TRBJ2-7,CASSVQGAYEQYF,TGTGCCAGCAGCGTTCAGGGGGCCTACGAGCAGTACTTC
15,-,TRBV10-1,TRBD1,TRBJ2-7,CASSHPGTGVYEQYF,TGCGCCAGCAGTCACCCAGGGACAGGGGTCTACGAGCAGTACTTC
16,-,TRBV4-2,TRBD1,TRBJ1-1,CASSPRQGTMNTEAFF,TGTGCCAGCAGCCCAAGACAGGGAACAATGAACACTGAAGCTTTCTTT
11,few,TRBV28,-,TRBJ1-2,CASSRGYGYTF,TGTGCCAGCTCAAGGGGCTATGGCTACACCTTC
13,-,TRBV2,-,TRBJ2-5,CASSVNRQETQYF,TGTGCCAGCAGTGTTAACAGGCAAGAGACCCAGTACTTC
12,-,TRBV30,-,TRBJ2-3,CAWSVLEATQYF,TGTGCCTGGAGTGTGTTAGAGGCTACGCAGTATTTT
17,-,TRBV13,TRBD1,TRBJ2-5,CASSLVGRTGIGETQYF,TGTGCCAGCAGCTTAGTAGGTAGGACAGGCATCGGAGAGACCCAGTACTTC
17,-,TRBV28,TRBD1,TRBJ1-3,CASSDRGTGGSGNTIYF,TGTGCCAGCAGTGACAGAGGGACAGGGGGCTCTGGAAACACCATATATTTT
15,-,TRBV25-1,-,TRBJ2-5,CASSPPVGGQETQYF,TGTGCCAGCAGTCCCCCCGTAGGAGGGCAAGAGACCCAGTACTTC
17,-,TRBV18,-,TRBJ2-1,CASSPLQGIKTYNEQFF,TGTGCCAGCTCACCACTCCAGGGGATTAAGACCTACAATGAGCAGTTCTTC
13,once,TRBV18,-,TRBJ1-5,CASRYAERQPQHF,TGTGCCAGTCGCTACGCAGAGAGGCAGCCCCAGCATTTT
15,-,TRBV7-9,TRBD1,TRBJ1-5,CASSLGTGFNQPQHF,TGTGCCAGCAGCTTAGGGACAGGGTTCAATCAGCCCCAGCATTTT
16,-,TRBV5-4,TRBD2,TRBJ2-7,CASSPPSSGGGREQYF,TGTGCCAGCAGCCCCCCTTCTAGCGGGGGGGGGCGGGAGCAGTACTTC
11,-,TRBV5-1,TRBD1,TRBJ2-7,CASSRDRATYF,TGCGCCAGCAGCAGGGACAGGGCTACGTACTTC
15,-,TRBV18,-,TRBJ2-2,CASSPPAGRTGELFF,TGTGCCAGCTCACCCCCAGCAGGGAGGACCGGGGAGCTGTTTTTT
12,few,TRBV2,-,TRBJ1-5,CAKGTRGQPQHF,TGTGCCAAAGGGACCAGGGGTCAGCCCCAGCATTTT
12,-,TRBV5-1,-,TRBJ2-7,CASNPGGPEQYF,TGCGCCAGCAACCCAGGGGGGCCCGAGCAGTACTTC
13,-,TRBV7-9,TRBD1,TRBJ2-2,CASSSRGPGELFF,TGTGCCAGCAGCTCAAGGGGGCCCGGGGAGCTGTTTTTT
14,once,TRBV19,-,TRBJ1-5,CASTQVGMGQPQHF,TGTGCCAGTACCCAGGTAGGGATGGGACAGCCCCAGCATTTT
12,-,TRBV28,-,TRBJ1-6,CASVAADSPLHF,TGTGCCAGCGTCGCAGCGGATTCACCCCTCCACTTT
13,-,TRBV7-2,-,TRBJ2-1,CASSLNPRNEQFF,TGTGCCAGCAGCTTAAACCCTCGGAATGAGCAGTTCTTC
14,once,TRBV2,-,TRBJ2-5,CASSERAVQETQYF,TGTGCCAGCAGCGAAAGGGCGGTGCAAGAGACCCAGTACTTC
14,few,TRBV10-3,-,TRBJ1-6,CAISEGQSNSPLHF,TGTGCCATCAGTGAGGGACAGTCTAATTCACCCCTCCACTTT
15,once,TRBV9,TRBD2,TRBJ2-7,CASSVGSGTFYEQYF,TGTGCCAGCAGCGTAGGCAGCGGGACCTTCTACGAGCAGTACTTC
15,-,TRBV7-2,TRBD2,TRBJ2-1,CASSFPTSGTNEQFF,TGTGCCAGCAGCTTCCCGACTAGCGGGACCAATGAGCAGTTCTTC
16,-,TRBV5-6,-,TRBJ1-4,CASSLGVEARVEKLFF,TGTGCCAGCAGCTTGGGAGTGGAGGCGCGTGTTGAAAAACTGTTTTTT
12,-,TRBV10-3,-,TRBJ2-1,CAISPRGGEQFF,TGTGCCATCAGCCCTAGGGGGGGTGAGCAGTTCTTC
13,-,TRBV7-3,-,TRBJ1-1,CASSLRGSTEAFF,TGTGCCAGCAGTCTAAGGGGGAGCACTGAAGCTTTCTTT
14,-,TRBV6-5,-,TRBJ1-1,CASREQGPNTEAFF,TGTGCCAGCAGAGAACAGGGCCCTAACACTGAAGCTTTCTTT
16,-,TRBV18,TRBD2,TRBJ2-3,CASSPPGLAGGDTQYF,TGTGCCAGCTCACCCCCGGGACTAGCGGGAGGAGATACGCAGTATTTT
17,once,TRBV7-6,TRBD2,TRBJ2-5,CASSRFPSGRDQETQYF,TGTGCCAGCAGCCGGTTTCCTAGCGGGAGGGATCAAGAGACCCAGTACTTC
13,-,TRBV2,TRBD1,TRBJ1-5,CASSKDRETPQHF,TGTGCCAGCAGTAAAGACAGGGAAACGCCCCAGCATTTT